This TCR beta chain was sequenced during a study of T cells in Graves' hyperthyroidism and ophthalmopathy. Study results and caveats: Most expanded thyroid clonotypes above 0.001 also appeared in blood. In the analysis, a 13 V-J model separated ophthalmopathy from stable hyperthyroidism.

Template material for amplifying TCR beta CDR3 regions consisted of RNA transcripts. The HTBI primer set drove a first-round RT-PCR of the TCR CDR3. One entry per CDR3 protein, called by TCRdb with MiXCR from the multiplex PCR reads. The table includes roughly 700,000 distinct CDR3 sequences, roughly a third detected once. About this clonotype itself: No antigen is known for it.

CDR3 length: 13 residues. The germline CDR1 and CDR2 sequences are ENHRY and SYGVKD. V dropped 10 bases and J dropped 7; count of bases not matched to a gene: 7. The chain is built from TRBV10-3 and TRBJ2-2; 9 nucleotides line up with TRBD1. The clonotype was recovered from a woman between 40 and 55 years old with Graves' hyperthyroidism. The source material was blood. The CDR3 region has the DNA TGTGCCACCATCTGGGACAGGGACGGGGAGCTGTTTTTT. The encoded protein is CATIWDRDGELFF.